This T cell receptor beta chain was retrieved from a study of control samples from healthy donors and cancer patients. Clones were read by immunoSEQ multiplex PCR, and TCRdb kept only the in-frame ones, dropping some. The table lists 150,000 to 200,000 clones, 85% to 90% of them singletons. The V end lost 10 bases, the J end lost 6 bases, and 24 bases lay between the germline ends. Germline CDR1 ENHRY, CDR2 SYGVKD. This CDR3 is 15 amino acids long. The sample comprised blood. The receptor was derived from a man aged 25-45 years in good health. The chain couples TRBV10-3 to TRBJ1-1; a weak D match, TRBD1 (6 bases). The CDR3 loop reads CATRNLGRGAAEAFF. CDR3 in DNA: TGTGCCACCAGAAACCTTGGAAGGGGGGCGGCTGAAGCTTTCTTT.